This T cell receptor (beta chain) came from a study of beta chain features in type 1 diabetes. The sequenced template was cDNA made from the entire isolated RNA. Repertoires were generated with immunoSEQ multiplex PCR, while TCRdb's copy carries only in-frame clones and drops some. This table holds fewer than 250,000 clones, more than 65% found once. Via CD45RO/CCR7/CD25/CD127/CD95/CD27, cells of the CD4+ naive, central memory, regulatory and stem cell-like memory subsets were sorted. Sequencing used naive CD4+ T cells from blood. The receptor was isolated from a man younger than 40 in good health.

DNA for the CDR3: TGTGCCAGCAGTTCCCCTTACTACGAGCAGTACTTC. Protein product: CASSSPYYEQYF. The chain recombines TRBV27 with TRBJ2-7; D not certain. V lost 4 bases and J 3 bases, leaving 7 bases between the germline ends. The CDR3 has 12 amino acids. Germline V gene sequence: CDR1 MNHEY, CDR2 SMNVEV (reference sequence).